This T cell receptor (beta chain) was sequenced for a study of blood T cell repertoires in COVID-19 (dated by TCRdb to about 2020). Some background on the complete study: The collaborator samples originated in the United States, Italy and Spain and spanned the acute and convalescent phases of COVID-19. Where available, HLA class I and class II types were taken from metadata supplied by the sample provider and were not determined by assay-based typing. The repertoires were made available in a free public database intended to serve as a resource for research on the immune response to SARS-CoV-2. The prospective study material was composed of cDNA or gDNA derived from T cells, B-cell-depleted T cells, or PBMCs. The sample metadata nearly always contained a de-identified subject ID, COVID-19 status, age in years and sex. Subjects who had been exposed to COVID-19, were actively infected with it, or had recovered from it provided the deeply sampled blood TCRbeta repertoires that made up the dataset. Samples were obtained from the ongoing ImmuneRACE study (first 160 participants) and from about 1,300 subjects provided by 6 global collaborators. What the authors observed across the whole study: The quantity of clinical and demographic metadata differed by source and by participant and was supplied without curation.

TCRbeta CDR3 regions were amplified from genomic DNA by means of the immunoSEQ Assay, a bias-controlled multiplex PCR. Concerning the study's data processing: The number of nucleated cells in each sample was estimated by amplification of reference gene primers within the assay. To quantify the absolute abundance of each unique TCRbeta CDR3 rearrangement, sequence reads were collapsed and filtered. For each sample, productive Simpson clonality was calculated as the square root of Simpson's diversity index over productive rearrangements. Not all clones reach the TCRdb copy of this immuneACCESS table, which keeps in-frame sequences only. Checked studies attribute under half of the gap to unresolved V genes and leave the rest unexplained. Clone size and V and J calls were adopted from that table, with D and trimming inferred from the DNA. Recorded for this sample are over 150,000 clones; about 73% of them occurred a single time. Roughly 1.7% of the sample is taken by the ten largest.

Collaborating institutions collected whole blood in K2EDTA tubes following their own protocols. For TCRbeta analysis, collaborator samples were shipped as frozen whole blood, as isolated PBMCs, or as DNA extracted from either sample type. A remark on this clone: The target of this receptor is not known. It has no much larger one-base neighbor in the sample; base qualities were not kept.

The clonotype comes from a man older than 75 with acute or convalescent COVID-19. Sequencing was performed on peripheral blood.

The DNA sequence is as follows: TGTGCCAGCAGCCCAGGGTTGACCGGGGAGCTGTTTTTT. It translates to CASSPGLTGELFF. The chain couples TRBV11-1 to TRBJ2-2; the D segment could be TRBD1, given 5 matching bases. The CDR3 goes from the cysteine to the phenylalanine over 13 residues. The kept DNA is CDR3 alone, 39 bases in frame from the first base. V is cut by 5 bases and J by 5 bases, and the space between the germline ends is 9 bases. CDR1 and CDR2 (SGHAT, FQDESV) derive from the germline V gene (reference sequence).